This TCR beta chain was found in a study of identical twins (TCRdb year 2016). With respect to the entire study: To test whether fetal clonotypes persist, this study deep-sequenced TCR alpha and beta repertoires from monozygotic twins, from unrelated adults of various ages, and from cord blood. To rule out contamination, the twin experiments were replicated at different times with different library preparation protocols. Here is what the overall study found, with its caveats: Compared with coincidental sharing between unrelated individuals, an excess of low generation-probability sequences was observed among out-of-frame TCR alpha sequences shared between twins. In beta out-of-frame sequences, excess twin sharing was weaker, because having fewer shared sequences lowered the signal-to-noise ratio. Abundant cord blood beta clonotypes had fewer insertions, young adult naive repertoires showed a similar but weaker trend, and memory repertoires showed no such trend. Because the same donors could not be followed over many years, the conclusions depended on cross-sectional statistical analysis. Zero-insertion analyses could be partly confounded by invariant T cells such as MAIT and iNKT, although diverse VJ usage argued against such confounding for most clonotypes. In monozygotic twins, out-of-frame TCR alpha sharing was systematically underestimated by recombination models, although the models agreed with sharing between unrelated individuals.

Only a few counts were recorded for this clonotype. No antigen is known for it. Base qualities are not provided; no much larger clone lies one nucleotide away. Only healthy Caucasian donors were included. Three pairs of female monozygotic twins, all aged roughly 18 to 30 years, made up the twin cohort. Positive isolation kits from Invitrogen were used to isolate the CD4+ and CD8+ T cell populations. The library was obtained by 5' RACE. The sequencing machine was an Illumina HiSeq 2000. Template switching introduced a universal primer binding site; the final cDNA contained a unique molecular identifier, enabling accurate counting of TCR cDNA molecules. Specific primers in the conserved constant-segment region were used to synthesize first-strand cDNA for the TCR alpha and beta chains. To control for contamination, every cDNA library was double barcoded, receiving both a SMART-Mk sample barcode and Illumina barcodes. TruSeq adapter sequences along with Illumina sample barcodes were introduced in two successive PCR steps. The TCR alpha and beta cDNA libraries were sequenced on the Illumina HiSeq platform using custom primers. Regarding the original processing steps: Raw reads were processed with MiGEC to extract unique molecular identifiers, and MiXCR was used to determine CDR3 positions. For each individual, recombination models were inferred using an EM algorithm with the repgenHMM and IGoR tools. Shared clonotype analysis was performed with the tcR package in R, normalizing sharing by the product of cloneset sizes. To study raw recombination without the effects of thymic and clonal selection, out-of-frame nonproductive sequences were analyzed. TCRdb reran the public reads through fastp at Q25 and MiXCR, keeping productive beta chains. Each CDR3 protein gets just one entry, which takes the most common genes and DNA from the rows behind it. The V and J calls and clone size come from TCRdb's table, not from the authors' own analysis. Recorded for this sample are 430,000 or so distinct CDR3 sequences; around 24% of them occurred a single time. Around 3% of the sample goes to the ten largest clones.

The V end loses 2 bases and the J end loses 6 bases, and a stretch of 17 bases separates them. CDR1 and CDR2, per the germline V gene, are SGDLS and YYNGEE. From its cysteine to its phenylalanine, the CDR3 spans 15 amino acids. Only CDR3 DNA is held: 45 bases, read in frame from base 1. The same sample was also studied in work on T cells expressing NK-cell markers. Drawing on the second study: About eight donors provided sorted CD3+CD56+NKG2C+, CD3+CD56+NKG2C- and CD3+CD56-NKG2C+ T-cell subsets, whose TCR beta-chain repertoires were profiled. Among the eight sequenced donors, only one was HCMV-seronegative, while the other seven were HCMV-seropositive. In several experiments an anti-gammadeltaTCR antibody was added to restrict sorting to alphabetaTCR-expressing T cells. In about six donors, the dominant CD3+CD56+NKG2C+ clonotypes were found to rank among the top 10 CD8+ clonotypes and to make up about 1.0-7.0% of CD8+ T cells. Those dominant clonotypes were again the most abundant among CD3+CD56-NKG2C+ cells in a handful of donors, at about 25-60.1%. Whether the expanded NKG2C-expressing T cell clones were specific for HCMV antigens remained unclear. The eight sequenced donors were randomly selected healthy volunteers, three men and five women. To determine HCMV serostatus, a commercial ELISA kit was used to detect HCMV-specific IgG in serum. MIGEC was used to demultiplex reads and group the reads by UMI, and MiTCR was used to assemble and quantify clonotypes. To exclude erroneous sequences, any TCR cDNA sequence not supported by at least two reads was discarded. The tcR package was used for downstream repertoire analysis, and clonotypes were matched across fractions by CDR3 nucleotide sequence plus V segment. VDJmatch was used to annotate antigen specificity against VDJdb, with one amino acid substitution in CDR3 allowed.

The sequence links TRBV9 to TRBJ1-1, and TRBD1 may be the D gene, going by 5 matching bases. The specimen was CD4+ T cells sorted from blood. The clonotype originates from a woman aged 18-29 years in good health. The CDR3 loop reads CASSVQGFGSAEAFF. The DNA sequence reads TGTGCCAGCAGCGTTCAGGGATTTGGGTCGGCTGAAGCTTTCTTT.